This TCR beta chain was recovered during a study of T cells in Graves' hyperthyroidism and ophthalmopathy. Study-wide points: A 13 V-J model separated ophthalmopathy from stable hyperthyroidism.

For this clonotype: The antigen is undetermined.

The source material, RNA transcripts, was used to amplify TCR beta CDR3 regions. A first-round RT-PCR of the TCR CDR3 used the HTBI primer set. MiXCR, run by TCRdb on the multiplex PCR reads, gives a single entry per CDR3 protein. The sample contains under 700,000 distinct CDR3 sequences, around 46% of which appear only once. The receptor comes from a woman aged 18-30 years with Graves' hyperthyroidism. The source material was peripheral blood or thyroid tissue (not recorded which).

In nucleotides, the CDR3 is TGTGCCAGCAAGAGCGGGAGCATTCAGCACGAGCAGTACTTC. This encodes CASKSGSIQHEQYF. V and J are TRBV7-3 and TRBJ2-7; 8 bases align to TRBD2. The V gene's germline CDR1 is SGHTA and CDR2 FQGTGA. V shed 7 bases, J shed 5 bases, and the junction held 10 bases outside the gene matches. The length of the CDR3 is 14 residues.